A selection of T cell receptor beta chains follows, all from one sample in a study of OX40 agonist ivuxolimab in advanced cancers. The protocol was immunoSEQ multiplex PCR, while the TCRdb copy is restricted to in-frame clones and leaves out a portion. The sample has roughly 17,000 clones, 80% to 90% seen once. The starting material was CD4+ or CD8+ T cells sorted from blood, obtained in a trial of the OX40 agonist ivuxolimab. The receptors come from an adult with an advanced solid tumor such as melanoma, head and neck, liver or kidney cancer. The CDR3 runs from the conserved cysteine through the conserved F or W. Each record gives: J gene, D gene, V gene, clone size, CDR3 DNA, CDR3 protein. The D gene is left open where the match is weak. Expanded clones get a size class; other rows say once, few or many, or leave the size out.

J: TRBJ2-1; D: TRBD2; V: TRBV7-9; size: NA; DNA: TGTGCCAGCAGCCGGGGGGAGGGATCCTACAATGAGCAGTTCTTC; CDR3: CASSRGEGSYNEQFF
J: TRBJ2-1; D: NA; V: TRBV6-1; size: NA; DNA: TGTGCCAGCAGTGAAGCGGCCCGGGACGAGCAGTTCTTC; CDR3: CASSEAARDEQFF
J: TRBJ2-1; D: TRBD2; V: TRBV5-6; size: NA; DNA: TGTGCCAGCAGCTTTCCGGGACTAGCGGGGGGGCCGTACAATGAGCAGTTCTTC; CDR3: CASSFPGLAGGPYNEQFF
J: TRBJ1-1; D: TRBD1; V: TRBV27; size: NA; DNA: TGTGCCAGCAGTTTAGGGACAGGGAACACTGAAGCTTTCTTT; CDR3: CASSLGTGNTEAFF
J: TRBJ2-5; D: TRBD2; V: TRBV9; size: NA; DNA: TGTGCCAGCAGCCACGGCGGGGGGGAAGAGACCCAGTACTTC; CDR3: CASSHGGGEETQYF
J: TRBJ2-6; D: NA; V: TRBV30; size: NA; DNA: TGTGCCTGGAGTGTACGGGAAGGGCTCTCTGGGGCCAACGTCCTGACTTTC; CDR3: CAWSVREGLSGANVLTF
J: TRBJ2-7; D: TRBD1; V: TRBV4-1; size: NA; DNA: TGCGCCAGCAGCTCTACCTCGACAGGGGCCTACGAGCAGTACTTC; CDR3: CASSSTSTGAYEQYF
J: TRBJ2-5; D: NA; V: TRBV11-2; size: NA; DNA: TGTGCCAGCAGCTTGCTTCTTCAAGAGACCCAGTACTTC; CDR3: CASSLLLQETQYF
J: TRBJ1-5; D: NA; V: TRBV27; size: NA; DNA: TGTGCCAGCAGTTTGGGGGAGTGGGTGGGTCAGCCCCAGCATTTT; CDR3: CASSLGEWVGQPQHF
J: TRBJ2-3; D: TRBD2; V: TRBV27; size: NA; DNA: TGTGCCAGCATAGATAACGGGGGGAGAAGCACAGATACGCAGTATTTT; CDR3: CASIDNGGRSTDTQYF
J: TRBJ1-2; D: NA; V: TRBV2; size: NA; DNA: TGTGCCAGACGGAGCCAGGGTGGCTACACCTTC; CDR3: CARRSQGGYTF
J: TRBJ1-1; D: NA; V: TRBV6-1; size: once; DNA: TGTGCCAGCAGTGAGGGGAGGCAGCGGGGGGCTGAAGCTTTCTTT; CDR3: CASSEGRQRGAEAFF
J: TRBJ1-2; D: NA; V: TRBV7-9; size: NA; DNA: TGTGCCAGCAGATTCGGGACAACCTATGGCTACACCTTC; CDR3: CASRFGTTYGYTF
J: TRBJ1-5; D: NA; V: TRBV6-6; size: NA; DNA: TGTGCCAGCAGTTACTCGAGGGGGGACCAGCCCCAGCATTTT; CDR3: CASSYSRGDQPQHF
J: TRBJ2-5; D: TRBD2; V: TRBV12-5; size: NA; DNA: TGTGCTAGTGGCCGGGCCAAGGGACTAGCGGGGGCCCTGCAAGAGACCCAGTACTTC; CDR3: CASGRAKGLAGALQETQYF
J: TRBJ1-6; D: NA; V: TRBV29-1; size: once; DNA: TGCAGCGTTGGGGTATCCTATAATTCACCCCTCCACTTT; CDR3: CSVGVSYNSPLHF
J: TRBJ1-1; D: NA; V: TRBV7-7; size: NA; DNA: TGTGCTAGCAGCTTAGTTAAGGGGGGGCGGAATGGGATCACTGAAGCTTTCTTT; CDR3: CASSLVKGGRNGITEAFF
J: TRBJ1-2; D: TRBD1; V: TRBV28; size: NA; DNA: TGTGCCAGCAGCTATAACAGGGGGGGCTATGGCTACACCTTC; CDR3: CASSYNRGGYGYTF
J: TRBJ1-1; D: NA; V: TRBV4-1; size: NA; DNA: TGCGCCAGCAGCCAAGGCAATTCGAACACTGAAGCTTTCTTT; CDR3: CASSQGNSNTEAFF
J: TRBJ1-1; D: TRBD1; V: TRBV4-1; size: NA; DNA: TGCGCCAGCAGCCAGACAGGGCAGGCCACTGAAGCTTTCTTT; CDR3: CASSQTGQATEAFF
J: TRBJ1-2; D: NA; V: TRBV5-8; size: NA; DNA: TGTGCCAGCAGCCTTGGACGACAGCTAATTTATGGCTACACCTTC; CDR3: CASSLGRQLIYGYTF
J: TRBJ1-2; D: NA; V: TRBV6-5; size: NA; DNA: TGTGCCAGCAGTTACTCTACGACCCCTAAGGGCTACACCTTC; CDR3: CASSYSTTPKGYTF
J: TRBJ2-3; D: NA; V: TRBV11-2; size: NA; DNA: TGTGCCAGCAGCCCCAGGGCACCCTGGACCCCAGATACGCAGTATTTT; CDR3: CASSPRAPWTPDTQYF
J: TRBJ2-2; D: NA; V: TRBV27; size: NA; DNA: TGTGCCAGCCTGGGTTGGGGAGGCGCTCTGCACACCGGGGAGCTGTTTTTT; CDR3: CASLGWGGALHTGELFF
J: TRBJ1-2; D: NA; V: TRBV19; size: few; DNA: TGTGCCAGTAGTATAGGTCGTGACTATGGCTACACCTTC; CDR3: CASSIGRDYGYTF
J: TRBJ2-3; D: TRBD2; V: TRBV27; size: NA; DNA: TGTGCCAGCAGTTTAGAGCGGGGCACGCAGTATTTT; CDR3: CASSLERGTQYF
J: TRBJ1-5; D: TRBD1; V: TRBV2; size: NA; DNA: TGTGCCAGCAGTGAAGTCGGCAGGGGGAGCAATCAGCCCCAGCATTTT; CDR3: CASSEVGRGSNQPQHF
J: TRBJ2-5; D: NA; V: TRBV6-6; size: NA; DNA: TGTGCCAGCAGTTACAAAGAGACCCAGTACTTC; CDR3: CASSYKETQYF
J: TRBJ1-2; D: NA; V: TRBV13; size: NA; DNA: TGTGCCAGCACGGGGGATAACTATGGCTACACCTTC; CDR3: CASTGDNYGYTF
J: TRBJ2-2; D: NA; V: TRBV6-6; size: NA; DNA: TGTGCCAGCAGCCCCCCTGGGCAGGCGAACACCGGGGAGCTGTTTTTT; CDR3: CASSPPGQANTGELFF
J: TRBJ2-7; D: TRBD1; V: TRBV19; size: NA; DNA: TGTGCCAGTAGTGGAGCGCGACAGGGATCCTACGAGCAGTACTTC; CDR3: CASSGARQGSYEQYF
J: TRBJ1-2; D: NA; V: TRBV6-7; size: NA; DNA: TGTGCCAGCAGTTACTTGGGGATCTATGGCTACACCTTC; CDR3: CASSYLGIYGYTF
J: TRBJ1-2; D: TRBD1; V: TRBV5-1; size: NA; DNA: TGCGCCAGCAGCTTGTGGACAGGGGGAAACTATGGCTACACCTTC; CDR3: CASSLWTGGNYGYTF
J: TRBJ1-1; D: NA; V: TRBV7-2; size: NA; DNA: TGTGCCAGCAGCTTAAGGCTTGAAGCTTTCTTT; CDR3: CASSLRLEAFF
J: TRBJ1-1; D: NA; V: TRBV7-2; size: NA; DNA: TGTGCCAGCAGCTTAGGGGGGGGCAGCATGAACACTGAAGCTTTCTTT; CDR3: CASSLGGGSMNTEAFF
J: TRBJ2-7; D: NA; V: TRBV19; size: NA; DNA: TGTGCCAGTAGTATAGGGGCAGGAAGAGGTGCCTACGAGCAGTACTTC; CDR3: CASSIGAGRGAYEQYF
J: TRBJ2-3; D: NA; V: TRBV6-1; size: NA; DNA: TGTGCCAGCAGTGAACGGCCCTTGTACACAGATACGCAGTATTTT; CDR3: CASSERPLYTDTQYF
J: TRBJ1-1; D: TRBD1; V: TRBV5-1; size: NA; DNA: TGCGCCAGCAGCTACAGGGGGAACACTGAAGCTTTCTTT; CDR3: CASSYRGNTEAFF
J: TRBJ2-1; D: TRBD1; V: TRBV27; size: NA; DNA: TGTGCCAGCAGGGAGCTGGGGACAGCCTACAATGAGCAGTTCTTC; CDR3: CASRELGTAYNEQFF
J: TRBJ2-1; D: NA; V: TRBV6-1; size: NA; DNA: TGTGCCAGCAGTGAGCGGCAGAAAGTAGACAATGAGCAGTTCTTC; CDR3: CASSERQKVDNEQFF
J: TRBJ2-7; D: NA; V: TRBV7-9; size: NA; DNA: TGTGCCAGCAGCTTAGCTGCATACGGGCAGTACTTC; CDR3: CASSLAAYGQYF